This is a list of T cell receptor beta chains from one sample in a study of blood T cell repertoires in COVID-19. Profiling relied on immunoSEQ multiplex PCR, and the TCRdb table lists in-frame clones only, not all of them. In the table there are fewer than 400,000 clones, 80% to 90% of which are singletons. The sample was PBMCs or T cells enriched from blood (not recorded which). All receptors derive from a man younger than 40 who had recovered from COVID-19. The CDR3 runs from the conserved cysteine through the conserved F or W. Each record gives: D gene, V gene, clone size, J gene, CDR3 DNA, CDR3 protein. D genes are given only for firm matches. Expanded clones are given a class, and other clones once, few, many or no size at all.

D gene: .
V gene: TRBV18
clone size: .
J gene: TRBJ1-1
CDR3 DNA: TGTGCCAGCTCACCGTCTCATGCGGGGAACACTGAAGCTTTCTTT
CDR3 protein: CASSPSHAGNTEAFF

D gene: TRBD2
V gene: TRBV5-1
clone size: once
J gene: TRBJ2-6
CDR3 DNA: TGCGCCAGCAACCCTGAGCAGAGCGGGGGGCGCTCTGGGGCCAACGTCCTGACTTTC
CDR3 protein: CASNPEQSGGRSGANVLTF

D gene: TRBD1
V gene: TRBV19
clone size: .
J gene: TRBJ2-1
CDR3 DNA: TGTGCCAGTAGTAGACAGGGGGCGATTGACAATGAGCAGTTCTTC
CDR3 protein: CASSRQGAIDNEQFF

D gene: TRBD1
V gene: TRBV3-1/TRBV3-2
clone size: .
J gene: TRBJ2-7
CDR3 DNA: TGTGCCAGCAGCCAATACCCGGGACAGGCCTTATCTCCAGAGAACGAGCAGTACTTC
CDR3 protein: CASSQYPGQALSPENEQYF

D gene: TRBD1
V gene: TRBV5-4
clone size: .
J gene: TRBJ2-5
CDR3 DNA: TGTGCCAGCAGCCCTCAGGGGGCGGAGACCCAGTACTTC
CDR3 protein: CASSPQGAETQYF

D gene: TRBD1
V gene: TRBV4-1
clone size: .
J gene: TRBJ1-3
CDR3 DNA: TGCGCCAGCAGCCAAGTGCCGGGACAGGGAAACACCATATATTTT
CDR3 protein: CASSQVPGQGNTIYF

D gene: TRBD1
V gene: TRBV5-1
clone size: .
J gene: TRBJ1-1
CDR3 DNA: TGCGCCAGCAGCGGGACAGTTGGCACTGAAGCTTTCTTT
CDR3 protein: CASSGTVGTEAFF

D gene: .
V gene: TRBV20-1
clone size: .
J gene: TRBJ1-1
CDR3 DNA: TGCAGTGCTTCCAGGACTGAAGCTTTCTTT
CDR3 protein: CSASRTEAFF

D gene: .
V gene: TRBV27
clone size: .
J gene: TRBJ2-1
CDR3 DNA: TGTGCCAGCAGTAGGGGCAATGAGCAGTTCTTC
CDR3 protein: CASSRGNEQFF

D gene: TRBD1
V gene: TRBV6-5
clone size: .
J gene: TRBJ1-5
CDR3 DNA: TGTGCCAGCAGTCAGGGGGGCAATCAGCCCCAGCATTTT
CDR3 protein: CASSQGGNQPQHF

D gene: .
V gene: TRBV27
clone size: .
J gene: TRBJ2-3
CDR3 DNA: TGTGCCAGCAGTTTACAAACGCGGGGACTCGGCACAGATACGCAGTATTTT
CDR3 protein: CASSLQTRGLGTDTQYF

D gene: TRBD2
V gene: TRBV7-2
clone size: once
J gene: TRBJ2-3
CDR3 DNA: TGTGCCAGCAGCTTAGGACTAGCCGGTAATACGCAGTATTTT
CDR3 protein: CASSLGLAGNTQYF

D gene: .
V gene: TRBV27
clone size: .
J gene: TRBJ1-3
CDR3 DNA: TGTGCCAGCAGTAAAACACAGGGCGCTGGAAACACCATATATTTT
CDR3 protein: CASSKTQGAGNTIYF

D gene: .
V gene: TRBV5-1
clone size: .
J gene: TRBJ1-6
CDR3 DNA: TGCGCCAGCAGCTCGACCGGGGGCTCCTATAATTCACCCCTCCACTTT
CDR3 protein: CASSSTGGSYNSPLHF

D gene: TRBD1
V gene: TRBV6-6
clone size: .
J gene: TRBJ1-4
CDR3 DNA: TGTGCCAGCAGTTACACCAGGACAGGGGGTAATGAAAAACTGTTTTTT
CDR3 protein: CASSYTRTGGNEKLFF

D gene: TRBD1
V gene: TRBV3-1/TRBV3-2
clone size: .
J gene: TRBJ1-4
CDR3 DNA: TGTGCCAGCAGGGTAGGACAGGGTGGCAGTGAAAAACTGTTTTTT
CDR3 protein: CASRVGQGGSEKLFF

D gene: TRBD1
V gene: TRBV7-3
clone size: .
J gene: TRBJ2-1
CDR3 DNA: TGTGCCAGCAGCTCGACAGGGCCTTACAATGAGCAGTTCTTC
CDR3 protein: CASSSTGPYNEQFF

D gene: .
V gene: TRBV16
clone size: .
J gene: TRBJ1-5
CDR3 DNA: TGTGCCAGCAGCCAATACCGGAATCAGCCCCAGCATTTT
CDR3 protein: CASSQYRNQPQHF

D gene: .
V gene: TRBV18
clone size: .
J gene: TRBJ2-4
CDR3 DNA: TGTGCCAGCTCACAAGGTCGGGCGGGAAACATTCAGTACTTC
CDR3 protein: CASSQGRAGNIQYF

D gene: TRBD1
V gene: TRBV7-9
clone size: .
J gene: TRBJ1-1
CDR3 DNA: TGTGCGATCTCCAGGGGGAGCATGAACACTGAAGCTTTCTTT
CDR3 protein: CAISRGSMNTEAFF

D gene: .
V gene: TRBV5-1
clone size: .
J gene: TRBJ1-1
CDR3 DNA: TGCGCCAGCAGCTTTGACGGGGGGAACACTGAAGCTTTCTTT
CDR3 protein: CASSFDGGNTEAFF

D gene: TRBD1
V gene: TRBV19
clone size: .
J gene: TRBJ1-5
CDR3 DNA: TGTGCCAGTAGTATGGACAGGGATAGCAATCAGCCCCAGCATTTT
CDR3 protein: CASSMDRDSNQPQHF

D gene: TRBD2
V gene: TRBV4-2
clone size: many
J gene: TRBJ2-7
CDR3 DNA: TGTGCCAGCAGCCCAGAAGGGACTAGCGGGGGTTACGAGCAGTACTTC
CDR3 protein: CASSPEGTSGGYEQYF

D gene: TRBD1
V gene: TRBV27
clone size: .
J gene: TRBJ1-6
CDR3 DNA: TGTGCCAGCAGTTTATCGAGACAGGGAGGTTCACCCCTCCACTTT
CDR3 protein: CASSLSRQGGSPLHF

D gene: TRBD1
V gene: TRBV19
clone size: .
J gene: TRBJ2-5
CDR3 DNA: TGTGCCAGGGGACAGGACCAAGAGACCCAGTACTTC
CDR3 protein: CARGQDQETQYF

D gene: .
V gene: TRBV5-6
clone size: .
J gene: TRBJ2-7
CDR3 DNA: TGTGCCAGCAGCTCGTCAGGGCTCGAGCAGTACTTC
CDR3 protein: CASSSSGLEQYF

D gene: TRBD1
V gene: TRBV2
clone size: .
J gene: TRBJ1-3
CDR3 DNA: TGTGCCAGCAAGGGAAGGGGGCGAGGAAACACCATATATTTT
CDR3 protein: CASKGRGRGNTIYF

D gene: .
V gene: TRBV7-9
clone size: .
J gene: TRBJ2-5
CDR3 DNA: TGTGCCAGCAGCCCAGTCGGAGGGACCCAGTACTTC
CDR3 protein: CASSPVGGTQYF

D gene: TRBD1
V gene: TRBV9
clone size: .
J gene: TRBJ2-2
CDR3 DNA: TGTGCCAGCAGCGTAGATTTTTCGGGGACAGCGAACACCGGGGAGCTGTTTTTT
CDR3 protein: CASSVDFSGTANTGELFF

D gene: .
V gene: TRBV3-1/TRBV3-2
clone size: once
J gene: TRBJ1-1
CDR3 DNA: TGTGCCAGCAGCCATGAGGCCCGAATGAACACTGAAGCTTTCTTT
CDR3 protein: CASSHEARMNTEAFF

D gene: .
V gene: TRBV2
clone size: .
J gene: TRBJ1-5
CDR3 DNA: TGTGCCAGCAGTGAAGGAGGAAACAATCAGCCCCAGCATTTT
CDR3 protein: CASSEGGNNQPQHF

D gene: TRBD2
V gene: TRBV11-2
clone size: .
J gene: TRBJ2-1
CDR3 DNA: TGTGCCAGCGGGGGACTAGCCGCTACGTCCGGGTTAGACAATGAGCAGTTCTTC
CDR3 protein: CASGGLAATSGLDNEQFF

D gene: .
V gene: TRBV5-8
clone size: .
J gene: TRBJ1-3
CDR3 DNA: TGTGCCAGCAGCAAGCGACCTGGAAACACCATATATTTT
CDR3 protein: CASSKRPGNTIYF

D gene: TRBD1
V gene: TRBV5-6
clone size: .
J gene: TRBJ2-1
CDR3 DNA: TGTGCCAGCAGCTTGGTTGGGACAGGGTCCTACAATGAGCAGTTCTTC
CDR3 protein: CASSLVGTGSYNEQFF

D gene: .
V gene: TRBV5-1
clone size: .
J gene: TRBJ2-2
CDR3 DNA: TGCGCCAGCAGCTTAGGGGGAAACGGGGAGCTGTTTTTT
CDR3 protein: CASSLGGNGELFF

D gene: TRBD2
V gene: TRBV27
clone size: .
J gene: TRBJ2-3
CDR3 DNA: TGTGCCAGCAGTTTCCTAGCGGGGGGGCCTGATACGCAGTATTTT
CDR3 protein: CASSFLAGGPDTQYF

D gene: TRBD1
V gene: TRBV5-1
clone size: .
J gene: TRBJ1-6
CDR3 DNA: TGCGCCAGCAGCTTGGATCCGGGACAGGGCAATTCACCCCTCCACTTT
CDR3 protein: CASSLDPGQGNSPLHF

D gene: .
V gene: TRBV18
clone size: .
J gene: TRBJ2-7
CDR3 DNA: TGTGCCAGCTCATCAAAATTAACTTCCTACGAGCAGTACTTC
CDR3 protein: CASSSKLTSYEQYF

D gene: .
V gene: TRBV2
clone size: .
J gene: TRBJ1-5
CDR3 DNA: TGTGCCAGCAACTACGGAGAAAATCAGCCCCAGCATTTT
CDR3 protein: CASNYGENQPQHF

D gene: TRBD1
V gene: TRBV27
clone size: .
J gene: TRBJ1-2
CDR3 DNA: TGTGCCAGCAGTTTTGGGACAGGAGATTATGGCTACACCTTC
CDR3 protein: CASSFGTGDYGYTF

D gene: .
V gene: TRBV19
clone size: once
J gene: TRBJ1-5
CDR3 DNA: TGTGCCAGTAGTACTTCCAGGGGCAATCAGCCCCAGCATTTT
CDR3 protein: CASSTSRGNQPQHF

D gene: TRBD1
V gene: TRBV7-6
clone size: .
J gene: TRBJ2-2
CDR3 DNA: TGTGCCAGCAGCTTGGTTGAGACAGGGGTTCGACCCGGGGAGCTGTTTTTT
CDR3 protein: CASSLVETGVRPGELFF

D gene: .
V gene: TRBV5-1
clone size: .
J gene: TRBJ1-2
CDR3 DNA: TGCGCCAGCAGCTCGGGGGGCGGAAGATATGGCTACACCTTC
CDR3 protein: CASSSGGGRYGYTF

D gene: TRBD1
V gene: TRBV6-5
clone size: .
J gene: TRBJ1-1
CDR3 DNA: TGTGCCAGCAGTTACTCGGCAGGGGGCTCTGAAGCTTTCTTT
CDR3 protein: CASSYSAGGSEAFF

D gene: TRBD1
V gene: TRBV4-2
clone size: .
J gene: TRBJ1-3
CDR3 DNA: TGTGCCAGCAGCCTACCGGGACAGAACCCAGGCACCATATATTTT
CDR3 protein: CASSLPGQNPGTIYF

D gene: .
V gene: TRBV19
clone size: .
J gene: TRBJ1-6
CDR3 DNA: TGTGCCAGTAGTATAATTGGGGGCGGGAGCTCCTATAATTCACCCCTCCACTTT
CDR3 protein: CASSIIGGGSSYNSPLHF

D gene: TRBD1
V gene: TRBV25-1
clone size: .
J gene: TRBJ1-2
CDR3 DNA: TGTGCCAGCAGTGGTCCCAGGGGGCTTGGCTACACCTTC
CDR3 protein: CASSGPRGLGYTF

D gene: .
V gene: TRBV19
clone size: .
J gene: TRBJ1-5
CDR3 DNA: TGTGCCAGTAGTATTCCTTCCAGTTTATTTAATCAGCCCCAGCATTTT
CDR3 protein: CASSIPSSLFNQPQHF

D gene: .
V gene: TRBV13
clone size: .
J gene: TRBJ2-3
CDR3 DNA: TGTGCCAGCAGCACGGGTCGTGATGCAGATACGCAGTATTTT
CDR3 protein: CASSTGRDADTQYF

D gene: TRBD1
V gene: TRBV7-2
clone size: .
J gene: TRBJ1-5
CDR3 DNA: TGTGCCAGCAGCCTGCCCACAGGGGGCGGGCAGCCCCAGCATTTT
CDR3 protein: CASSLPTGGGQPQHF

D gene: .
V gene: TRBV7-3
clone size: .
J gene: TRBJ2-1
CDR3 DNA: TGTGCAACGGGAGCAGGATCATCCTACAATGAGCAGTTCTTC
CDR3 protein: CATGAGSSYNEQFF

D gene: TRBD1
V gene: TRBV7-6
clone size: .
J gene: TRBJ2-5
CDR3 DNA: TGTGCCAGCAGCCACAACACGGGACAGGGGTCTTTAGAGACCCAGTACTTC
CDR3 protein: CASSHNTGQGSLETQYF

D gene: .
V gene: TRBV11-2
clone size: .
J gene: TRBJ1-1
CDR3 DNA: TGTGCCAGCAGGGCGGGAGGGTCCCTGAACACTGAAGCTTTCTTT
CDR3 protein: CASRAGGSLNTEAFF

D gene: TRBD2
V gene: TRBV9
clone size: .
J gene: TRBJ2-1
CDR3 DNA: TGTGCCAGCAGCGGCAATAGCGGGGGGTCTGATGAGCAGTTCTTC
CDR3 protein: CASSGNSGGSDEQFF

D gene: .
V gene: TRBV2
clone size: .
J gene: TRBJ2-1
CDR3 DNA: TGTGCCAGCGTTGATCCTCGCGGCTCAGGGTACAATGAGCAGTTCTTC
CDR3 protein: CASVDPRGSGYNEQFF